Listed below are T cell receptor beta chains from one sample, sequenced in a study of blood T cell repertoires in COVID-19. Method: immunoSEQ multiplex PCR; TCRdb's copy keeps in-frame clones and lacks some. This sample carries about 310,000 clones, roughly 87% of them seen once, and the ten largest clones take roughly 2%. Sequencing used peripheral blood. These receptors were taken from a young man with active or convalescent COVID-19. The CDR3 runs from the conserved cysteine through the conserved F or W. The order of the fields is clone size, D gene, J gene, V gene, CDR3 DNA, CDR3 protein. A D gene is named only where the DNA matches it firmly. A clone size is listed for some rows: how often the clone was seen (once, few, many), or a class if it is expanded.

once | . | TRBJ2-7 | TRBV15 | TGTGCCACCAGCAGAGGAGGGGACACTCTCGAGCAGTACTTC | CATSRGGDTLEQYF
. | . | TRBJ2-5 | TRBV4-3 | TGCGCCAGCAGCCTTGCGGCCTATGACCAAGAGACCCAGTACTTC | CASSLAAYDQETQYF
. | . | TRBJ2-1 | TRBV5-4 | TGTGCCAGCAGCTGGGGGGTAGGGGGCGAATTCAGTGAGCAGTTCTTC | CASSWGVGGEFSEQFF
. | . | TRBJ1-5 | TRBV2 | TGTGCCAGCAGTGCTTTGACAGAAGATCAGCCCCAGCATTTT | CASSALTEDQPQHF
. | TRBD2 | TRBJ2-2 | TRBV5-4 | TGTGCCAGCAGCTTGGGACTAGCGGGGACAAACACCGGGGAGCTGTTTTTT | CASSLGLAGTNTGELFF
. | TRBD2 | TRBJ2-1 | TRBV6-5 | TGTGCCAGCAAGATAGCGGGGAACAATGAGCAGTTCTTC | CASKIAGNNEQFF
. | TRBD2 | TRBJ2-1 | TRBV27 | TGTGCCAGCAGTGATGGGACTAGCCGGTTCAATGAGCAGTTCTTC | CASSDGTSRFNEQFF
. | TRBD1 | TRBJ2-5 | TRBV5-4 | TGTGCCAGCAGCCAGGGACAGCAAGAGACCCAGTACTTC | CASSQGQQETQYF
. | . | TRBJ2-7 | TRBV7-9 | TGTGCCAGCAGCTTTCCGGGAGACGTCCACGAGCAGTACTTC | CASSFPGDVHEQYF
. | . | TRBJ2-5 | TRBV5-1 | TGCGCCAGCAGCTTGGCCGTCAGACAAGAGACCCAGTACTTC | CASSLAVRQETQYF
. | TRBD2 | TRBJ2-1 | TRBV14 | TGTGCCAGCAGCCAACCCGGACTAGCGGGGAGCTCCTACAATGAGCAGTTCTTC | CASSQPGLAGSSYNEQFF
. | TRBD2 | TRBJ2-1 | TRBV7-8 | TGTGCCAGCAGCTCCTGGGGGACTAGCGGTAACAATGAGCAGTTCTTC | CASSSWGTSGNNEQFF
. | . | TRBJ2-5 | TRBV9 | TGTGCCAGCAGCGTAGGCGGGGACCAAGAGACCCAGTACTTC | CASSVGGDQETQYF
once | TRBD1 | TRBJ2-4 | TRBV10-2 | TGCGCCAGCAGTGAGTCGACAGGGGGGGTTCAGTACTTC | CASSESTGGVQYF
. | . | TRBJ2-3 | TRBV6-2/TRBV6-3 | TGTGCCAGCAGTTACGAGGGTTCGGCAGATACGCAGTATTTT | CASSYEGSADTQYF
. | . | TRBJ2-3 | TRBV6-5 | TGTGCCAGCAGTCCCGGAGCGAGCACAGATACGCAGTATTTT | CASSPGASTDTQYF
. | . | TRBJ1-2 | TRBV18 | TGTGCCAGCTCACCACCAGGGCACCGCGGGGGCTACACCTTC | CASSPPGHRGGYTF
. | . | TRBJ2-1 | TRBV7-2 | TGTGCCAGCAGCTTAAGTAGCCCGTACAATGAGCAGTTCTTC | CASSLSSPYNEQFF
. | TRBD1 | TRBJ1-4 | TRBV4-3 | TGCGCCAGCAGCCAGGGTAGGGACAGGTATATTGAAAAACTGTTTTTT | CASSQGRDRYIEKLFF
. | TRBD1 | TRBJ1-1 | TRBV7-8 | TGTGCCAGCAGCCTCCAGGAGGGGGCGAGCACTGAAGCTTTCTTT | CASSLQEGASTEAFF
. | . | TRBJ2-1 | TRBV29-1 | TGCAGCGTTCGGGTAGTTGGATACAATGAGCAGTTCTTC | CSVRVVGYNEQFF
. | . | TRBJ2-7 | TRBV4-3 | TGCGCCAGCAGCTTAGGGGCCGCCGTGTCCTACGAGCAGTACTTC | CASSLGAAVSYEQYF
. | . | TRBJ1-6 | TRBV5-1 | TGCGCCAGCAGCTTGGGAACAGCAGATTATTCACCCCTCCACTTT | CASSLGTADYSPLHF
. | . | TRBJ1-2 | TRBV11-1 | TGTGCCAGCAGCGAGGGGGTTACCTATGGCTACACCTTC | CASSEGVTYGYTF
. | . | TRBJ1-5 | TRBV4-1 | TGCGCCAGCAGCCAGACAGGACATAGCAATCAGCCCCAGCATTTT | CASSQTGHSNQPQHF
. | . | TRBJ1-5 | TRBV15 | TGTGCCACCAGCAGAGAGGTCGGGCCCCAGCATTTT | CATSREVGPQHF
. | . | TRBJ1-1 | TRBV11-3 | TGTGCCAGCAGCTTAGGCGGGGGGCCCACTGAAGCTTTCTTT | CASSLGGGPTEAFF
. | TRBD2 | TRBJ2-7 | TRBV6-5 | TGTGCCAGCAGTTCGGGGGGGAGCTACGAGCAGTACTTC | CASSSGGSYEQYF
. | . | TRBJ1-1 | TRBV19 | TGTGCCAGTAGAAAGGCGGCCACTGAAGCTTTCTTT | CASRKAATEAFF
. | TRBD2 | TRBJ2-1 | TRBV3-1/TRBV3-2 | TGTGCCAGCAGACACCTGGTGGCTAGCGGGAGCAATGAGCAGTTCTTC | CASRHLVASGSNEQFF
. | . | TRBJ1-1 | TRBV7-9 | TGTGCCAGCAGCCAACTTCGCGGCCGGAACACTGAAGCTTTCTTT | CASSQLRGRNTEAFF
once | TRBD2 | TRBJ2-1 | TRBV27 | TGTGCCAGCAGTTTAGCCACCCCCCTCCCCAGCGGGGGGTTTTACAATGAGCAGTTCTTC | CASSLATPLPSGGFYNEQFF
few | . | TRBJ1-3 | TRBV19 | TGTGCCTCCGGCCTATGGGGGCACACCATATATTTT | CASGLWGHTIYF
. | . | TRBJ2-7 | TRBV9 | TGTGCCAGCAGCGTAGAGCCCCAGGGCCGAGAGCAGTACTTC | CASSVEPQGREQYF
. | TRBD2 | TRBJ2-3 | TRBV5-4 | TGTGCCAGCAGCTCTTCTGGGCGGGGGGACACAGATACGCAGTATTTT | CASSSSGRGDTDTQYF